A single sample gave rise to the 27 T cell receptor beta chains below, sequenced in a study of T cell responses to AZD1222 COVID-19 vaccine. Repertoires were generated with immunoSEQ multiplex PCR, while TCRdb's copy carries only in-frame clones and drops some. The table shows under 200,000 clones, with just over 90% occurring only once. The sample was peripheral blood, taken 28 days after the second AZD1222 dose. The receptors come from an adult who received the AZD1222 COVID-19 vaccine.

This chain uses TRBV19 with TRBJ1-6, with D hard to call. With 5 bases removed from V and 0 bases from J, the gap between germline ends came to 20 bases. Germline values: CDR1 LNHDA, CDR2 SQIVND (reference sequence). The CDR3 has 19 amino acids. The CDR3 loop reads CASSSHRAPASSYNSPLHF. The CDR3 nucleotides read TGTGCCAGTAGTTCCCACCGAGCGCCTGCGAGCTCCTATAATTCACCCCTCCACTTT.

The chain recombines TRBV12-3 or TRBV12-4 with TRBJ1-1; no clear D gene. The CDR3 has 12 residues. Trimming left V 3 bases short and J 8 bases short, with 10 bases between. CDR3 DNA: TGTGCCAGCAGTTTTTACCCCGCGGAAGCTTTCTTT. It specifies CASSFYPAEAFF.

V gene TRBV4-2 combines with J gene TRBJ2-2; D is ambiguous. CDR1 is LGHNA, CDR2 YNFKEQ, per germline. This CDR3 contains 14 residues. V lost 0 bases, J lost 5 bases, and 7 bases lay in between. For the CDR3, the DNA is TGTGCCAGCAGCCAAGATGGCGGAACCGGGGAGCTGTTTTTT. Translating it yields CASSQDGGTGELFF.

The V and J genes are TRBV3-1 (or the pseudogene TRBV3-2) and TRBJ2-2, with TRBD2 matching 14 bases. The CDR3 has 20 residues. The V gene's germline CDR1 is LGHDT and CDR2 YNNKEL (reference sequence). Germline trimming cut 4 bases from V and 1 base from J; bases unmatched to any gene: 11. CDR3 sequence reads: CASSPRTSGRRLKNTGELFF. CDR3 nucleotide sequence: TGTGCCAGCAGCCCACGGACTAGCGGGAGGAGACTAAAGAACACCGGGGAGCTGTTTTTT.

V gene TRBV6-1 combines with J gene TRBJ2-7; no clear D. The CDR3 covers 11 residues. Germline V gives CDR1 MNHNS, CDR2 SASEGT. V gave up 3 bases and J gave up 3 bases, with 3 bases separating them. The CDR3 nucleotides read TGTGCCAGCAGTGACGGCTACGAGCAGTACTTC. This gives the protein CASSDGYEQYF.

The CDR3 reads CASSLLTGGDSPLHF. The CDR3 DNA reads as TGTGCCAGCAGTTTACTGACGGGGGGCGATTCACCCCTCCACTTT. This chain joins TRBV27 and TRBJ1-6; D perhaps matches TRBD1 (6 bases). CDR3 length: 15 residues. Germline V gene lookup returns CDR1 MNHEY and CDR2 SMNVEV (reference sequence). The germline V and J ends were trimmed by 2 bases and 8 bases, with 13 bases remaining between them.

The chain is built from TRBV7-6 and TRBJ2-3; D ambiguous. The V and J ends lost 8 bases and 4 bases respectively, with 7 bases between them. Germline CDR1 is SGHVS and CDR2 is FNYEAQ. This CDR3 has 11 amino acids. CDR3 nucleotides: TGTGCCAGCGCCGCGGCAGATACGCAGTATTTT. Translating gives CASAAADTQYF.

The chain has TRBV19 and TRBJ1-3, with D perhaps matching TRBD1 (6 bases). The CDR3 is 17 residues long. In germline, CDR1 is LNHDA, CDR2 SQIVND (reference sequence). V was pared by 3 bases and J by 0 bases, with 15 bases between. The DNA for the CDR3 is TGTGCCAGTAGTATCATGTTCGGGGGCCTCTCTGGAAACACCATATATTTT. Amino acids: CASSIMFGGLSGNTIYF.

The chain uses TRBV5-1 and TRBJ2-5, with D perhaps TRBD1 (5 bases). V was cut by 0 bases and J by 1 base, with 10 bases left in between. Looked up from germline, CDR1 is SGHRS and CDR2 is YFSETQ. The CDR3 runs to 15 residues. The CDR3 is CASSLEGRAQETQYF. DNA for the CDR3: TGCGCCAGCAGCTTGGAGGGCAGGGCCCAAGAGACCCAGTACTTC.

The J gene is TRBJ2-2, the V gene TRBV27; D gene unclear. The CDR3 contains 13 residues. Germline V gives CDR1 MNHEY, CDR2 SMNVEV (reference sequence). Trimming took 2 bases from V and 5 from J, leaving 6 bases between them. This chain's CDR3 is CASSLGGTGELFF. The CDR3 DNA reads as TGTGCCAGCAGTTTAGGTGGAACCGGGGAGCTGTTTTTT.

The chain has TRBV11-2 and TRBJ1-4; D remains ambiguous. The CDR3 is 15 residues long. Germline lookup yields CDR1 SGHAT and CDR2 FQNNGV. Trimming removed 1 base from V and 0 bases from J, with 6 bases in between. CDR3 nucleotide sequence: TGTGCCAGCAGCTTAGTCCCCGCAACTAATGAAAAACTGTTTTTT. Its translation is CASSLVPATNEKLFF. Variable domain in full (rest from reference TRBV11-2 and TRBJ1-4): EAGVAQSPRYKIIEKRQSVAFWCNPISGHATLYWYQQILGQGPKLLIQFQNNGVVDDSQLPKDRFSAERLKGVDSTLKIQPAKLEDSAVYLCASSLVPATNEKLFFGSGTQLSVL.

The gene calls are TRBV4-3 and TRBJ1-2; the match to TRBD1 covers 9 bases. The length of the CDR3 is 15 residues. Per germline, CDR1 LGHNA and CDR2 YSLEER. V shed 1 base, J shed 4 bases, and the junction held 4 bases outside the gene matches. CDR3 in amino acids: CASSQVDRGAYGYTF. The CDR3 nucleotides are TGCGCCAGCAGCCAAGTTGACAGGGGGGCCTATGGCTACACCTTC.

The V gene is TRBV27, the J gene TRBJ1-1; a weak D match, TRBD1 (6 bases). This CDR3 is 14 amino acids long. V gave up 5 bases and J gave up 5 bases, with 15 bases separating them. Germline V gene lookup returns CDR1 MNHEY and CDR2 SMNVEV (reference sequence). The CDR3 spells CASSPRQVGTEAFF. The CDR3 DNA reads TGTGCCAGCAGTCCCCGACAGGTGGGGACTGAAGCTTTCTTT.

V and J are TRBV19 and TRBJ2-3; D is undetermined. Germline CDR1 reads LNHDA; CDR2 reads SQIVND (reference sequence). The V end lost 5 bases, the J end lost 3 bases, and 3 bases lay between the germline ends. This CDR3 spans 11 amino acids. The CDR3 DNA reads TGTGCCAGTAGTGTTACAGATACGCAGTATTTT. Translation gives CASSVTDTQYF.

The chain combines TRBV7-9 with TRBJ2-3; D is perhaps TRBD1 or TRBD2 (6 bases each). Germline V CDR1 and CDR2: SEHNR, FQNEAQ (reference sequence). CDR3 size: 14 residues. Trimming pared 5 bases from V and 5 bases from J, leaving 14 bases between. DNA for the CDR3: TGTGCCAGCAGCCCGTCGGGGGCTAAAGATACGCAGTATTTT. Translating it yields CASSPSGAKDTQYF.

The V call is TRBV4-1, the J call TRBJ1-1; D is ambiguous. Looked up from germline, CDR1 is MGHRA and CDR2 is YSYEKL. CDR3 length equals 14 residues. Between the trimmed V and J ends, which lost 0 bases and 1 base, there was a span of 6 bases. DNA of the CDR3: TGCGCCAGCAGCCAAGATGCGCGGAACACTGAAGCTTTCTTT. This codes for CASSQDARNTEAFF.

The rearrangement links TRBV5-1 to TRBJ1-3; D not resolved. Looked up from germline, CDR1 is SGHRS and CDR2 is YFSETQ. The CDR3 spans 15 residues. V lost 4 bases, J lost 4 bases, and 15 bases lay in between. The CDR3 DNA sequence: TGCGCCAGCAGCCAGGCGGGTCAACGGGGAAACACCATATATTTT. Amino acid sequence: CASSQAGQRGNTIYF.

The genes are TRBV7-2 and TRBJ1-2; no clear D. The CDR3 is made up of 11 amino acids. Trimming cost V 5 bases and J 8 bases, with 9 bases left between them. CDR1 SGHTA and CDR2 FQGNSA come from the germline V gene. CDR3 protein: CASSLTWGYTF. The DNA for the CDR3 is TGTGCCAGCAGCCTGACCTGGGGCTACACCTTC. Looking up the rest from reference TRBV7-2 and TRBJ1-2 gives the full variable domain: GAGVSQSPSNKVTEKGKDVELRCDPISGHTALYWYRQSLGQGLEFLIYFQGNSAPDKSGLPSDRFSAERTGGSVSTLTIQRTQQEDSAVYLCASSLTWGYTFGSGTRLTVV.

Written as DNA, the CDR3 is TGTGCCAGCAGTTTATTAGGAAGTAAAGGACTCCTCTTTGGTACGCAGTATTTT. Protein: CASSLLGSKGLLFGTQYF. The gene calls are TRBV27 and TRBJ2-3; tentatively, D is TRBD2 (5 bases). V was clipped by 1 base and J by 8 bases, with 25 bases between them. From germline, CDR1 is MNHEY and CDR2 SMNVEV (reference sequence). The CDR3 length is 18 residues.

CDR3 nucleotide sequence: TGTGCCACCAGCAGAGCCCCGCTGCCCCACCGGATAGCTAACTATGGCTACACCTTC. This translates into CATSRAPLPHRIANYGYTF. The chain carries TRBV15 and TRBJ1-2; D not certain. The CDR3 runs to 19 residues. Trimming shortened V by 1 base and J by 0 bases, and 21 bases separated the two germline ends. Germline V gene data show CDR1 as LNHNV and CDR2 as YYDKDF (reference sequence).

V usage is TRBV29-1 and J usage is TRBJ2-2; D call uncertain. Trimming shortened V by 7 bases and J by 3 bases, and 6 bases separated the two germline ends. CDR3 length: 11 residues. CDR1 and CDR2 (germline): SQVTM, ANQGSEA. In nucleotides, the CDR3 is TGCAGCGCCGGGTACACCGGGGAGCTGTTTTTT. Amino acid sequence: CSAGYTGELFF.

V gene TRBV7-8 combines with J gene TRBJ1-6, with 12 bases matching TRBD1. V shed 5 bases, J shed 7 bases, and the junction held 3 bases outside the gene matches. This CDR3 comprises 15 residues. The germline V gene encodes CDR1 SGHVS and CDR2 FQNEAQ. The CDR3 reads CASSLGQGANSPLHF. The CDR3, as DNA: TGTGCCAGCAGCCTGGGACAGGGGGCAAATTCACCCCTCCACTTT. The whole variable domain, remainder taken from reference TRBV7-8 and TRBJ1-6, is GAGVSQSPRYKVAKRGQDVALRCDPISGHVSLFWYQQALGQGPEFLTYFQNEAQLDKSGLPSDRFFAERPEGSVSTLKIQRTQQEDSAVYLCASSLGQGANSPLHFGNGTRLTVT.

The gene calls are TRBV5-1 and TRBJ2-3; the D gene is possibly TRBD1 (5 bases). Trimming took off 4 bases at V and 0 bases at J, with 15 bases between the two ends. Germline CDR1 reads SGHRS; CDR2 reads YFSETQ. CDR3 size: 16 residues. This CDR3 is CASSTMGQGSTDTQYF. The CDR3 DNA reads TGCGCCAGCAGCACCATGGGGCAGGGAAGCACAGATACGCAGTATTTT. Using reference TRBV5-1 and TRBJ2-3 for the parts outside the CDR3, the full variable domain is KAGVTQTPRYLIKTRGQQVTLSCSPISGHRSVSWYQQTPGQGLQFLFEYFSETQRNKGNFPGRFSGRQFSNSRSEMNVSTLELGDSALYLCASSTMGQGSTDTQYFGPGTRLTVL.

This clone was observed once. The rearrangement links TRBV11-2 to TRBJ2-3, with no clear D. This CDR3 spans 13 amino acids. CDR1 and CDR2 from the germline V gene are SGHAT and FQNNGV. The V end lost 2 bases, the J end lost 2 bases, and 5 bases lay between the germline ends. CDR3 nucleotide sequence: TGTGCCAGCAGCTTAACTAACACAGATACGCAGTATTTT. It specifies CASSLTNTDTQYF.

The chain joins TRBV5-5 to TRBJ1-1, with a weak D call TRBD1 (5 bases). Germline loops: CDR1 SGHKS, CDR2 YYEKEE (reference sequence). V gave up 4 bases and J gave up 2 bases, with 18 bases separating them. The CDR3 runs to 16 residues. Here the CDR3 reads CASSTGPGLENTEAFF. In nucleotides, the CDR3 is TGTGCCAGCAGCACTGGGCCGGGGCTTGAAAACACTGAAGCTTTCTTT.

The genes are TRBV6-2 or TRBV6-3 and TRBJ1-1; no clear D. Germline V CDR1 and CDR2: MNHEY, SVGEGT. CDR3 length: 17 amino acids. V shed 1 base and J shed 1 base, with 16 bases lying between them. The CDR3 here is CASSYWPRNPPNTEAFF. In DNA form, the CDR3 reads TGTGCCAGCAGTTACTGGCCTCGGAACCCCCCGAACACTGAAGCTTTCTTT.

The chain carries TRBV4-1 and TRBJ1-2; D remains ambiguous. Germline CDR1 and CDR2: MGHRA and YSYEKL. The CDR3 has 13 residues. Trimming pared 3 bases from V and 2 bases from J, leaving 7 bases between. The CDR3 spells CASSQAQNYGYTF. CDR3 nucleotide sequence: TGCGCCAGCAGCCAGGCCCAAAACTATGGCTACACCTTC.